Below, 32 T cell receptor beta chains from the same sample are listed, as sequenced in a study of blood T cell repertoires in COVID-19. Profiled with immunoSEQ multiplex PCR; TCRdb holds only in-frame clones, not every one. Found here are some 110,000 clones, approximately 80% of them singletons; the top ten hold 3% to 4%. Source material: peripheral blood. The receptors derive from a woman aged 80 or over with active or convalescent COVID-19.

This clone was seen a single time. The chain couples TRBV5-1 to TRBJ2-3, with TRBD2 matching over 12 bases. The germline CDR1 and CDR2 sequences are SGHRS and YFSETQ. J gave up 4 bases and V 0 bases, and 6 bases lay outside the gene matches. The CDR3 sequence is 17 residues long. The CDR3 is CASSLAPTSGRPDTQYF. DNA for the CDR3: TGCGCCAGCAGCTTGGCCCCGACTAGCGGGAGACCAGATACGCAGTATTTT.

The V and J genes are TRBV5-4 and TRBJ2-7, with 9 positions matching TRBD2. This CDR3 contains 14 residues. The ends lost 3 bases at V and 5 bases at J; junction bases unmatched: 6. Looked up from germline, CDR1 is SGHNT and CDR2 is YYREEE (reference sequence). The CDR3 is CASSSRGGAHEQYF. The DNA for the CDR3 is TGTGCCAGCAGCTCACGCGGGGGGGCCCACGAGCAGTACTTC.

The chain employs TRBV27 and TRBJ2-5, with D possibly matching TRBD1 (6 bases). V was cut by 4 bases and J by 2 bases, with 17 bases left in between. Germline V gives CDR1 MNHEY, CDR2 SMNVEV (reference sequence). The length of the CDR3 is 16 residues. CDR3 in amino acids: CASSSSYRTVQETQYF. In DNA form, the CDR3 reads TGTGCCAGCAGTTCATCCTATCGGACAGTGCAAGAGACCCAGTACTTC.

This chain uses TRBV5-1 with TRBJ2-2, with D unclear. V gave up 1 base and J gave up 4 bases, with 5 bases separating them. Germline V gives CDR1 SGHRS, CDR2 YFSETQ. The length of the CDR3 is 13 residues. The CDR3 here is CASSLSSTGELFF. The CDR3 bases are TGCGCCAGCAGCTTGTCTTCCACCGGGGAGCTGTTTTTT.

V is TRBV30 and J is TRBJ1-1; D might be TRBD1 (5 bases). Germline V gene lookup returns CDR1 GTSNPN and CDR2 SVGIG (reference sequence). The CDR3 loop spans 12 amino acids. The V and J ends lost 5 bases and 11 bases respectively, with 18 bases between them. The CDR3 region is CAWDIAGNWAFF. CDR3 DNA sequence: TGTGCCTGGGACATAGCAGGGAATTGGGCTTTCTTT.

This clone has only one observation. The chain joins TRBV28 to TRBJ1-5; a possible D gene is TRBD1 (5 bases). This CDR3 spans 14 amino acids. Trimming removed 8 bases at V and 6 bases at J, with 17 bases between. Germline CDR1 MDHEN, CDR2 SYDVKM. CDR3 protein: CASYLEGASQPQHF. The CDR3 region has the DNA TGTGCCAGCTACCTGGAAGGGGCGAGTCAGCCCCAGCATTTT.

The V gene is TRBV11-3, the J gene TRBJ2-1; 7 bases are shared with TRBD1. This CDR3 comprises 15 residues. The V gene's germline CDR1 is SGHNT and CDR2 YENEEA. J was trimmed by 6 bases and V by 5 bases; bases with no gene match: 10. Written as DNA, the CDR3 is TGTGCCAGCAGCCCATCCCGACAGGGTGGCAATGAGCAGTTCTTC. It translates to CASSPSRQGGNEQFF.

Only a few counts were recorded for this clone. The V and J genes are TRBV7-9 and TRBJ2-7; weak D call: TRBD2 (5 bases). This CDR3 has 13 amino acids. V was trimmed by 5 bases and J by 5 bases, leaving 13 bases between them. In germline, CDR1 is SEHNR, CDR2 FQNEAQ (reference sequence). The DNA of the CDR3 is TGTGCCAGCAGCCTCGGTGTCGGGAACGAGCAGTACTTC. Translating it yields CASSLGVGNEQYF.

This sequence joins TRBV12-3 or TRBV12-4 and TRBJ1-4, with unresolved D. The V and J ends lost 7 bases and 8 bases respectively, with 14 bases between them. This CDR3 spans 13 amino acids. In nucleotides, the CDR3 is TGTGCCAGCACCAAAGAGAGACTCGAAAAACTGTTTTTT. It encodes CASTKERLEKLFF.

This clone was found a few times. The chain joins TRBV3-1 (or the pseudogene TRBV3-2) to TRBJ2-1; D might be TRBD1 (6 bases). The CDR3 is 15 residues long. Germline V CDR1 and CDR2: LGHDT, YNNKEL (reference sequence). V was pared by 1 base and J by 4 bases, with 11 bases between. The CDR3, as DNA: TGTGCCAGCAGCCAAGGGTACAGGGCTTACAATGAGCAGTTCTTC. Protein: CASSQGYRAYNEQFF.

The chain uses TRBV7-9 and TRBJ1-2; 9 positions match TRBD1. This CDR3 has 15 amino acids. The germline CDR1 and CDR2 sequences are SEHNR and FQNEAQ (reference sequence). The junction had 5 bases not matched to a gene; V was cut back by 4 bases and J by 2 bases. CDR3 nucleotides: TGTGCCAGCAGCTCTGACAGGGGGAGAAACTATGGCTACACCTTC. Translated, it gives CASSSDRGRNYGYTF.

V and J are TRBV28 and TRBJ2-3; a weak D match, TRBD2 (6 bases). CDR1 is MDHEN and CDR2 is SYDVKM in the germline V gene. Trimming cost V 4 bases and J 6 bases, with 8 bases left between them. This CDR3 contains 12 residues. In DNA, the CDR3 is TGTGCCAGCAGTTCGGGGGTGGATACGCAGTATTTT. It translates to CASSSGVDTQYF.

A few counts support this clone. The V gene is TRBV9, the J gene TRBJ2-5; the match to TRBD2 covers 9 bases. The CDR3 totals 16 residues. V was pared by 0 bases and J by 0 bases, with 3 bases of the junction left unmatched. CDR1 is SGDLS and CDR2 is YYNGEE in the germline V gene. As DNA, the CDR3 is TGTGCCAGCAGCGTAGGAGGCGGGGGGGACCAAGAGACCCAGTACTTC. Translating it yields CASSVGGGGDQETQYF.

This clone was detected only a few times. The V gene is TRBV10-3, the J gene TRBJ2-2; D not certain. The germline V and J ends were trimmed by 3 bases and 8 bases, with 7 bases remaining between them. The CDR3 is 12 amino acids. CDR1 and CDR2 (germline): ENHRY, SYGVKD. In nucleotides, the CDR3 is TGTGCCATCAGTGAAAATTCAGGGGAGCTGTTTTTT. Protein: CAISENSGELFF.

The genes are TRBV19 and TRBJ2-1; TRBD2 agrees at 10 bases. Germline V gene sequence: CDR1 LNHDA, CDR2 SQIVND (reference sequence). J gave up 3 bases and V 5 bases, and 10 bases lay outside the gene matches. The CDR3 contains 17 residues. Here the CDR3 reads CASSSGVGTSDYNEQFF. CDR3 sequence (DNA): TGTGCCAGTAGTTCTGGGGTAGGGACTAGCGACTACAATGAGCAGTTCTTC.

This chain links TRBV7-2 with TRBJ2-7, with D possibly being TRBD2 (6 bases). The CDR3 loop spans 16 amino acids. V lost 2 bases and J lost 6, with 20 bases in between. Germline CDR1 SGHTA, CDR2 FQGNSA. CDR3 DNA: TGTGCCAGCAGCTTACCGACTAGTCGGCGTCTTGGCGAGCAGTACTTC. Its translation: CASSLPTSRRLGEQYF. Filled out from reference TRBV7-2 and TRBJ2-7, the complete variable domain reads GAGVSQSPSNKVTEKGKDVELRCDPISGHTALYWYRQSLGQGLEFLIYFQGNSAPDKSGLPSDRFSAERTGGSVSTLTIQRTQQEDSAVYLCASSLPTSRRLGEQYFGPGTRLTVT.

CDR3 nucleotides: TGTGCCAGCAGCCCGCAGGGGGCTGACACTGAAGCTTTCTTT. It specifies CASSPQGADTEAFF. The rearrangement uses TRBV3-1 (or the pseudogene TRBV3-2) and TRBJ1-1; TRBD1 matches 8 bases. The CDR3 spans 14 residues. Trimming at V came to 4 bases and at J to 3 bases, leaving 4 bases not matched to a gene. The germline V gene has CDR1 LGHDT and CDR2 YNNKEL (reference sequence).

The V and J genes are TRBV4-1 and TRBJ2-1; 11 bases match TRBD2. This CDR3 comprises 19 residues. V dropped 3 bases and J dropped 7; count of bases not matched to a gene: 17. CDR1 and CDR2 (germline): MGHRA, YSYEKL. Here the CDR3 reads CASSQPLLQLAGERNEQFF. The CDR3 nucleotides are TGCGCCAGCAGCCAGCCCCTACTTCAACTAGCGGGAGAGAGGAATGAGCAGTTCTTC.

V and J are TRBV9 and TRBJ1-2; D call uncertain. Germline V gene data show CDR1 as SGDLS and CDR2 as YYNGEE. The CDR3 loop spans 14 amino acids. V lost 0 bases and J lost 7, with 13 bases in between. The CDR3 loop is CASSVGRAPGGYTF. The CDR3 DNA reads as TGTGCCAGCAGCGTAGGGCGGGCGCCGGGTGGCTACACCTTC.

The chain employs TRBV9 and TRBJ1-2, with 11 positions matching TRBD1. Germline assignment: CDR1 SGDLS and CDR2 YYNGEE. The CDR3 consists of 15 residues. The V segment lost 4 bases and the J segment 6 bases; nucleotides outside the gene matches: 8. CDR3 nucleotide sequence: TGTGCCAGCAGCCCGGTTGGGACAGGGGGAAATGGCTACACCTTC. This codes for CASSPVGTGGNGYTF.

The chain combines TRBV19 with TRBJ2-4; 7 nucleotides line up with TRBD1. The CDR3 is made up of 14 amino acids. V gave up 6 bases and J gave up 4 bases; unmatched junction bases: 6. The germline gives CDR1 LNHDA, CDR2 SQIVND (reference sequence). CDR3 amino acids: CASSVTGAKNIQYF. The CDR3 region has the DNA TGTGCCAGTAGCGTAACAGGGGCGAAAAACATTCAGTACTTC.

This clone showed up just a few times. The CDR3, as DNA: TGTGCCTGGACGTTGGACATTCCCTACGAGCAGTACTTC. It is translated as CAWTLDIPYEQYF. The chain combines TRBV30 with TRBJ2-7; tentatively, D is TRBD1 (5 bases). The V end was cut by 4 bases, the J end by 2 bases, with 12 bases between. The CDR3 contains 13 residues. Germline V gene sequence: CDR1 GTSNPN, CDR2 SVGIG (reference sequence).

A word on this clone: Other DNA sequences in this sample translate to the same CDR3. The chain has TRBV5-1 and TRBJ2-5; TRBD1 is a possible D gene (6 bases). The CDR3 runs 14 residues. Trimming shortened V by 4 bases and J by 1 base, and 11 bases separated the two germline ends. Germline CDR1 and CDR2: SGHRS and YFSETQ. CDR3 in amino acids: CASSPGQSQETQYF. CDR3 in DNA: TGCGCCAGCAGCCCCGGACAGAGCCAAGAGACCCAGTACTTC. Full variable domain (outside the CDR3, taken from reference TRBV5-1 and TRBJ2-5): KAGVTQTPRYLIKTRGQQVTLSCSPISGHRSVSWYQQTPGQGLQFLFEYFSETQRNKGNFPGRFSGRQFSNSRSEMNVSTLELGDSALYLCASSPGQSQETQYFGPGTRLLVL.

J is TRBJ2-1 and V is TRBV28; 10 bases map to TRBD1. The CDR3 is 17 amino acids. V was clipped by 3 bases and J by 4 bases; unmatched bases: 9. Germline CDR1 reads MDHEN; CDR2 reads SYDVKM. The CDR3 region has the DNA TGTGCCAGCAGTTTGGGCCGGGACAGGGGACATTACAATGAGCAGTTCTTC. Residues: CASSLGRDRGHYNEQFF. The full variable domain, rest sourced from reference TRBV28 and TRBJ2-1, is DVKVTQSSRYLVKRTGEKVFLECVQDMDHENMFWYRQDPGLGLRLIYFSYDVKMKEKGDIPEGYSVSREKKERFSLILESASTNQTSMYLCASSLGRDRGHYNEQFFGPGTRLTVL.

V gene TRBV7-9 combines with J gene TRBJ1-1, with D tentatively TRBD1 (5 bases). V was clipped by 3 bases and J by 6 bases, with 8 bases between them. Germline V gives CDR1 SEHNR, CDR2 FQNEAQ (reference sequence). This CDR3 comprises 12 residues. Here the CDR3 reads CASSFTTAEAFF. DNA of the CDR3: TGTGCCAGCAGCTTTACGACAGCTGAAGCTTTCTTT.

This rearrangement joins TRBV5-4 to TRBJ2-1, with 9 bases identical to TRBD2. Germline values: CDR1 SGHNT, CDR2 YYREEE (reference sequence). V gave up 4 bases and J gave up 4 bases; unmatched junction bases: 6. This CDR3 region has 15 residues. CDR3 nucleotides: TGTGCCAGCAGCCAGAGACTAGCGGAGTACAATGAGCAGTTCTTC. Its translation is CASSQRLAEYNEQFF. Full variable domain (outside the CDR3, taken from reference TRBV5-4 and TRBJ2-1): ETGVTQSPTHLIKTRGQQVTLRCSSQSGHNTVSWYQQALGQGPQFIFQYYREEENGRGNFPPRFSGLQFPNYSSELNVNALELDDSALYLCASSQRLAEYNEQFFGPGTRLTVL.

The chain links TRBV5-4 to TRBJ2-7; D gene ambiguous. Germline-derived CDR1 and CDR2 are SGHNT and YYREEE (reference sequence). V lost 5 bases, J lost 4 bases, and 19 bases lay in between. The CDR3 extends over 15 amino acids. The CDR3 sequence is CASRSGRNPPYEQYF. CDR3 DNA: TGTGCCAGCAGGTCTGGGCGCAACCCGCCATACGAGCAGTACTTC.

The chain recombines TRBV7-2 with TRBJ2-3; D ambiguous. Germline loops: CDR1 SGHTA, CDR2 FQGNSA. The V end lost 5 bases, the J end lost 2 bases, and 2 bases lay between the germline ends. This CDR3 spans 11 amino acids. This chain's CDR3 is CASSLTDTQYF. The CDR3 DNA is TGTGCCAGCAGCCTCACAGATACGCAGTATTTT.

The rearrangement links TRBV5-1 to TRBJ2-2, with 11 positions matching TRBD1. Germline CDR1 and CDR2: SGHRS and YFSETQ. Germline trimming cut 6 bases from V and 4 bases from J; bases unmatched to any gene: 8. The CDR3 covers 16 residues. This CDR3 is CASTTDRGRLTGELFF. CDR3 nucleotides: TGCGCCAGCACCACGGACAGGGGGCGACTCACCGGGGAGCTGTTTTTT. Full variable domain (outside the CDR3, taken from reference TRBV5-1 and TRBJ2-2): KAGVTQTPRYLIKTRGQQVTLSCSPISGHRSVSWYQQTPGQGLQFLFEYFSETQRNKGNFPGRFSGRQFSNSRSEMNVSTLELGDSALYLCASTTDRGRLTGELFFGEGSRLTVL.

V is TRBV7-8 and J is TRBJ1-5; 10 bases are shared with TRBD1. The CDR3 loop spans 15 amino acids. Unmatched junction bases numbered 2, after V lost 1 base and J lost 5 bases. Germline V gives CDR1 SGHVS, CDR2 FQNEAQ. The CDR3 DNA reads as TGTGCCAGCAGCTTAGTAGGACAGGGGGATCAGCCCCAGCATTTT. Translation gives CASSLVGQGDQPQHF.

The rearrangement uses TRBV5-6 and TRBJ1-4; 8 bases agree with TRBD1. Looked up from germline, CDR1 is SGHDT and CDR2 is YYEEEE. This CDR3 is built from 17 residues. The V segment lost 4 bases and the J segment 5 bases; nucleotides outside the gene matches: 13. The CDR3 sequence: CASSAVTGGPLNEKLFF. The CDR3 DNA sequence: TGTGCCAGCAGCGCAGTAACAGGGGGGCCCCTCAATGAAAAACTGTTTTTT.

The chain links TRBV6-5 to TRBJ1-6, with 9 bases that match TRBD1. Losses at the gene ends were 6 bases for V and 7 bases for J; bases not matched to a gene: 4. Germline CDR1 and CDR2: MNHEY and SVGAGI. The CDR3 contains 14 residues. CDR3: CASSIGQGNSPLHF. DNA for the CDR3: TGTGCCAGCAGCATAGGACAGGGGAATTCACCCCTCCACTTT.